Following are 3 T cell receptor beta chains from one sample sequenced in a study of breast tumors, draining lymph nodes, adjacent tissues. Axillary draining lymph nodes of breast cancer patients supplied the node samples. Each CDR3 protein is one row after TCRdb ran MiXCR on the multiplex PCR reads. The table shows about 110,000 distinct CDR3 sequences, with around 30% occurring only once. The source material was axillary lymph node tissue. These receptors all come from a female donor with breast cancer. Some clones in this sample may be carry-over from other donors' samples.

This clonotype was detected ten times or more. It may be a read error: a sequence one base away is much more abundant. The chain uses TRBV20-1 and TRBJ1-2, with D uncertain. The V gene's germline CDR1 is DFQATT and CDR2 SNEGSKA (reference sequence). The CDR3 sequence is 13 residues long. The V gene lost 3 bases and the J gene lost 10 bases, with 18 bases spanning the gap. The chain's CDR3 is CSARFGVGNAYTF. The CDR3 DNA reads as TGCAGTGCTAGGTTCGGCGTTGGGAATGCCTACACCTTC.

The chain combines TRBV29-1 with TRBJ1-1; 9 bases are shared with TRBD1. The ends lost 4 bases at V and 7 bases at J; junction bases unmatched: 7. CDR1 is SQVTM, CDR2 ANQGSEA, per germline. The CDR3 has 13 amino acids. CDR3 loop: CSVAGTGRYEAFF. The CDR3 region has the DNA TGCAGCGTTGCCGGGACAGGGCGATATGAAGCTTTCTTT.

The chain employs TRBV11-2 and TRBJ2-5, with TRBD1 identical over 9 bases. V lost 1 base to trimming and J lost 5 bases; unmatched junction nucleotides: 5. The CDR3 length is 15 residues. Germline CDR1 reads SGHAT; CDR2 reads FQNNGV. The CDR3 DNA reads TGTGCCAGCAGCTTAGGGACAGGGGCCTTGGAGACCCAGTACTTC. Amino acids: CASSLGTGALETQYF.